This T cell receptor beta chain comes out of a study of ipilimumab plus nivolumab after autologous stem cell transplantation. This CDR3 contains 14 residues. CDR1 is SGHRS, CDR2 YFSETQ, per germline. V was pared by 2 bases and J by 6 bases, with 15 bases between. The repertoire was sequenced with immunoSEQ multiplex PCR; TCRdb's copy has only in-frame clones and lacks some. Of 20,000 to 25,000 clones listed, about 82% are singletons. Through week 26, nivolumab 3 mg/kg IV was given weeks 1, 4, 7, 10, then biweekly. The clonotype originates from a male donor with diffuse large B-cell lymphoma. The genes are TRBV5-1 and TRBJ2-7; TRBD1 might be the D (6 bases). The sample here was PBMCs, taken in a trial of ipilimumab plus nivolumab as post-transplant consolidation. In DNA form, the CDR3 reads TGCGCCAGCAGCTTTTTACAGGGCCGGGGCGAGCAGTACTTC. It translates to CASSFLQGRGEQYF.